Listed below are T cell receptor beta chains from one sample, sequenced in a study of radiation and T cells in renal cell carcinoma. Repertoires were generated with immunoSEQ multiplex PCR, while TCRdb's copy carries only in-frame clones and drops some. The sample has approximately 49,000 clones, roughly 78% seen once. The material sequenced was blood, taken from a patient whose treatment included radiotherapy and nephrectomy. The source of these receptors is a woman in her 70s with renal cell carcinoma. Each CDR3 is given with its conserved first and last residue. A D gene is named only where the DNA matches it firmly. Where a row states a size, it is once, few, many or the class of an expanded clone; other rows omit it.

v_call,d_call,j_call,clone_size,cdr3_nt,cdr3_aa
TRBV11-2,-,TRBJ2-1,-,TGTGCCAGCAGCGACGAGGGGCGGGTCCCCTACAATGAGCAGTTCTTC,CASSDEGRVPYNEQFF
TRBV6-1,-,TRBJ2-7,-,TGTGCCAGCAGAGCAATGACAGATGCCGAGCAGTACTTC,CASRAMTDAEQYF
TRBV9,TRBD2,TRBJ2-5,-,TGTGCCAGCAGCCCGACGGGGCTAGCGGGGAGACAAGAGACCCAGTACTTC,CASSPTGLAGRQETQYF
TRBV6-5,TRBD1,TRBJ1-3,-,TGTGCCAGCAGTGGGACAGATGCTTCTGGAAACACCATATATTTT,CASSGTDASGNTIYF
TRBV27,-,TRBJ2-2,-,TGTGCCAGCAGAGCACAGGCCAGGGGAAAAACCGGGGAGCTGTTTTTT,CASRAQARGKTGELFF
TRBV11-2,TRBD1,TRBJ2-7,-,TGTGCCAGCAGCTTAGATGACAGGGTATTCGACGAGCAGTACTTC,CASSLDDRVFDEQYF
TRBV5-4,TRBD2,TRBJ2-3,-,TGTGCCAGCAGCTTGGTCAGGGGACTAGCAGTCGATACGCAGTATTTT,CASSLVRGLAVDTQYF
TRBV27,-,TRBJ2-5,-,TGTGCCAGCAGTTTATCGGGGGAAAAAGAGACCCAGTACTTC,CASSLSGEKETQYF
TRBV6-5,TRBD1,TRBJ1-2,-,TGTGCCAGCAGTTACGGAGGGACAGGGAGACATGGCTACACCTTC,CASSYGGTGRHGYTF
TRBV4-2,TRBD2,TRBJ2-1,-,TGTGCCAGCAGCCGCCCGGGACTAGCGGGGGGGGTCCATGAGCAGTTCTTC,CASSRPGLAGGVHEQFF
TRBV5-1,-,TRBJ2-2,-,TGCGCCAGCAGGCCCCCCGGGACCGGGGAGCTGTTTTTT,CASRPPGTGELFF
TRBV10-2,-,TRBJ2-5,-,TGCGCCAGCAGTGAGTTACCGGACACTAGAGAGACCCAGTACTTC,CASSELPDTRETQYF
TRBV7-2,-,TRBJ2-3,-,TGTGCCAGCAGCTCTCCCGGTGGGATCGCCACAGATACGCAGTATTTT,CASSSPGGIATDTQYF
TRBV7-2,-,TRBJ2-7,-,TGTGCCAGCAGCTTAACCACGACCTACGAGCAGTACTTC,CASSLTTTYEQYF
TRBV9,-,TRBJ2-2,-,TGTGCCAGCAGCCCCGATCTTACCGCGGGCGGGGAGCTGTTTTTT,CASSPDLTAGGELFF
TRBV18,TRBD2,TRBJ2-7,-,TGTGCCAGCTCCCAGGGAGGGAGCTACGAGCAGTACTTC,CASSQGGSYEQYF
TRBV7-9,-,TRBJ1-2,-,TGTGCCAGCAGCTTAGCCTACGGGAATGGCTACACCTTC,CASSLAYGNGYTF
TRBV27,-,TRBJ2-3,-,TGTGCCAGCAGTTTGGGGGCGGGGGCAGATACGCAGTATTTT,CASSLGAGADTQYF
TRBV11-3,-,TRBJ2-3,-,TGTGCCAGCAGCTTGTCCCTCCTGGGGGATACGCAGTATTTT,CASSLSLLGDTQYF
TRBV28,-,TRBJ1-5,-,TGTGCCAGCAGTTTGAAGCCTCAGCCCCAGCATTTT,CASSLKPQPQHF
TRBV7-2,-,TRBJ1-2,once,TGTGCCAGCAGCTTAGTGGACAGCGGCGATGGCTACACCTTC,CASSLVDSGDGYTF
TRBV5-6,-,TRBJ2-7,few,TGTGCCAGCAGCTGGGCCGAGACCTACGAGCAGTACTTC,CASSWAETYEQYF
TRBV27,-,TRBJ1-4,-,TGTGCCAGCAGTTTAAGGACACCTGCAACTAATGAAAAACTGTTTTTT,CASSLRTPATNEKLFF
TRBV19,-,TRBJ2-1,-,TGTGCCAGTAGTATACGGGAGAGGTGGCATGAGCAGTTCTTC,CASSIRERWHEQFF
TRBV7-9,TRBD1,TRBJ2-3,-,TGTGCCAGCAGGCGACCGGGACAGGGGGCCGTAGATACGCAGTATTTT,CASRRPGQGAVDTQYF
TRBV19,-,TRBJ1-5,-,TGTGCCAGTAATACAGGGTTCCAGCCCCAGCATTTT,CASNTGFQPQHF
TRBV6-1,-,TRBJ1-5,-,TGTGCCAGCAGTGGGGCAGCTTCTTACCTCAATCAGCCCCAGCATTTT,CASSGAASYLNQPQHF
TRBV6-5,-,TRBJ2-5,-,TGTGCCAGCAAACCCGAGGGGAAAGAGACCCAGTACTTC,CASKPEGKETQYF
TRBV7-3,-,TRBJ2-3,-,TGTGCCAGCAGCCTGACTAGTTCTTACACAGATACGCAGTATTTT,CASSLTSSYTDTQYF
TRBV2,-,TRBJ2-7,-,TGTGCCAGCAGTGAGGGGCAGTGGACGCCCGAGCAGTACTTC,CASSEGQWTPEQYF
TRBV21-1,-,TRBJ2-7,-,TGTGCCAGCAGCAAAAAAGTCGCTAGCGGGGGGCCAGCGGACGAGCAGTACTTC,CASSKKVASGGPADEQYF
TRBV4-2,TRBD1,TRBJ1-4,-,TGTGCCAGCAGAAACAGGGGGGTTAATGAAAAACTGTTTTTT,CASRNRGVNEKLFF
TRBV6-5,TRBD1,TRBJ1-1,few,TGTGCCAGCACCCAGGGACAGCCAGGCGCTGAAGCTTTCTTT,CASTQGQPGAEAFF
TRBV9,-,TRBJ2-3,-,TGTGCCAGCAGCATGGGGGGTACCACAGATACGCAGTATTTT,CASSMGGTTDTQYF
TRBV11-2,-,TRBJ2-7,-,TGTGCCAGCAGCTTAGGAGCGCGGGACAAGCAGTACTTC,CASSLGARDKQYF
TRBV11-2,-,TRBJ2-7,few,TGTGCCAGCAGCTCCGCCAGCCCGAGCTCCTACGAGCAGTACTTC,CASSSASPSSYEQYF
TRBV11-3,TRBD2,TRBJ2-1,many,TGTGCCAGCAGCTTAGGGCTAGCGGGGGAAGTTGAGCAGTTCTTC,CASSLGLAGEVEQFF
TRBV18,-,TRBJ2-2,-,TGTGCCAGCTCACCACGGGAAAGGGGCGACACCGGGGAGCTGTTTTTT,CASSPRERGDTGELFF
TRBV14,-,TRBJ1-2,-,TGTGCCAGCAGCCAAGATGTTTGGGGGCGTGACTATGGCTACACCTTC,CASSQDVWGRDYGYTF
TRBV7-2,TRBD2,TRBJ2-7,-,TGTGCCAGCAGCTTAGACGGGAGGGCGACCTACGAGCAGTACTTC,CASSLDGRATYEQYF
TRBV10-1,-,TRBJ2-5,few,TGCGCCAGCAGTGAGTCGCTAGCCCCTGGGACCCAGTACTTC,CASSESLAPGTQYF
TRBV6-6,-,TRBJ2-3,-,TGTGCCATAAACCCGCGTAGGGGTACAGATACGCAGTATTTT,CAINPRRGTDTQYF
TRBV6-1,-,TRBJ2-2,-,TGTGCCAGCAGTGAAGATGGCCGCACCGGGGAGCTGTTTTTT,CASSEDGRTGELFF
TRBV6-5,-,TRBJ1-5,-,TGTGCCAGCAAGACGGACAGTTTCAATCAGCCCCAGCATTTT,CASKTDSFNQPQHF
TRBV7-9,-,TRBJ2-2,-,TGTGCCAGCAGGATAAACACCGGGGAGCTGTTTTTT,CASRINTGELFF
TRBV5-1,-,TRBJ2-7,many,TGCGCCAGCAGCTTGGCCTGGGGGCGTCAAGGCTACGAGCAGTACTTC,CASSLAWGRQGYEQYF
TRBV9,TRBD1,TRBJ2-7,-,TGTGCCAGCAGCGTAGACGGGACAGGGGACGAGCAGTACTTC,CASSVDGTGDEQYF
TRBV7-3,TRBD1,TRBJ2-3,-,TGTGCCAGCAGCCTGGGACAGGGGTTAGATACGCAGTATTTT,CASSLGQGLDTQYF
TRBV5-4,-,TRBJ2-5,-,TGTGCCAGCAGCTTGGGGGGGACAATAGAGACCCAGTACTTC,CASSLGGTIETQYF